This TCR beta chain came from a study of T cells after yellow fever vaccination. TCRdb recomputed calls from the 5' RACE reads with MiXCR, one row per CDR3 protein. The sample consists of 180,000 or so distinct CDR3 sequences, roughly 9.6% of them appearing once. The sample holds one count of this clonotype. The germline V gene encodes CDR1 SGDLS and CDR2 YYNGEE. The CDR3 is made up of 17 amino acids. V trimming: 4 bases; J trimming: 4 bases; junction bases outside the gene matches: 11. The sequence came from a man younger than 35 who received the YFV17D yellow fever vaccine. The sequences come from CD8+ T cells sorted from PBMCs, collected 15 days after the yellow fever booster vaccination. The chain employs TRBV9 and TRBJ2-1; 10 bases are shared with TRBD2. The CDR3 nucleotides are TGTGCCAGCAGCCCTCTCATCAGCGGGGGGGAATACAATGAGCAGTTCTTC. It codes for CASSPLISGGEYNEQFF.